Below, 17 T cell receptor beta chains from the same sample are listed, as sequenced in a study of sequential checkpoint blockade in melanoma. Profiled with immunoSEQ multiplex PCR; TCRdb holds only in-frame clones, not every one. Of roughly 20,000 clones listed, more than 70% were seen once; the top ten hold just over 35%. Treatment indicated: randomized to nivolumab then ipilimumab (arm A) or the reverse (arm B). The material was CD8+ T cells sorted from blood (inferred from file names), obtained from a patient given nivolumab and ipilimumab in sequence. These receptors all come from a human donor with melanoma.

This clone appeared a single time. The V and J genes are TRBV15 and TRBJ1-2, with 9 bases aligning to TRBD1. V shed 5 bases and J 4 bases; nucleotides not matched to a gene: 14. CDR3 length: 17 residues. The germline V gene encodes CDR1 LNHNV and CDR2 YYDKDF (reference sequence). In DNA, the CDR3 is TGTGCCACCAGCTCCGCGGTGCTTACGACAGGGGGCTATGGCTACACCTTC. Amino acids: CATSSAVLTTGGYGYTF.

A single count supports this clone. The chain links TRBV4-1 to TRBJ2-1; D not certain. The germline CDR1 and CDR2 sequences are MGHRA and YSYEKL. V shed 0 bases and J shed 8 bases, with 8 bases lying between them. The CDR3 is 13 residues long. The CDR3, as DNA: TGCGCCAGCAGCCAAGATGAGGCGGATGAGCAGTTCTTC. It translates to CASSQDEADEQFF.

The chain recombines TRBV6-6 with TRBJ2-1; 7 positions match TRBD2. Germline values: CDR1 MNHNY, CDR2 SVGAGI (reference sequence). J gave up 4 bases and V 6 bases, and 12 bases lay outside the gene matches. The CDR3 covers 16 residues. CDR3 amino acids: CASRKTSLAVYNEQFF. CDR3 bases: TGTGCCAGCAGGAAAACGTCCCTAGCGGTTTACAATGAGCAGTTCTTC.

The chain employs TRBV5-1 and TRBJ2-7, with D perhaps TRBD1 (5 bases). The CDR3 is 15 residues long. V was trimmed by 0 bases and J by 3 bases, leaving 13 bases between them. Germline V gene sequence: CDR1 SGHRS, CDR2 YFSETQ. The CDR3: CASSLEGQASYEQYF. CDR3 coding DNA: TGCGCCAGCAGCTTGGAGGGGCAGGCGAGCTACGAGCAGTACTTC.

The chain combines TRBV5-6 with TRBJ2-5; 8 nucleotides line up with TRBD1. Matching the DNA end better, TRBJ2-7 makes the J call doubtful. The CDR3 has 13 amino acids. From germline, CDR1 is SGHDT and CDR2 YYEEEE. CDR3 sequence: CASSWDRIYEQYF. The DNA of the CDR3 is TGTGCCAGCAGCTGGGACAGGATCTACGAGCAGTACTTC.

The chain employs TRBV19 and TRBJ1-1; 8 nucleotides align to TRBD1. V lost 2 bases and J lost 4; bases outside the gene matches: 3. CDR3 length equals 14 residues. Looked up from germline, CDR1 is LNHDA and CDR2 is SQIVND (reference sequence). The CDR3 loop is CASSIRTGGTEAFF. The CDR3 nucleotides are TGTGCCAGTAGTATAAGAACAGGGGGCACTGAAGCTTTCTTT. The complete variable domain, with remaining parts taken from reference TRBV19 and TRBJ1-1, reads DGGITQSPKYLFRKEGQNVTLSCEQNLNHDAMYWYRQDPGQGLRLIYYSQIVNDFQKGDIAEGYSVSREKKESFPLTVTSAQKNPTAFYLCASSIRTGGTEAFFGQGTRLTVV.

The gene calls are TRBV30 and TRBJ1-1; D remains unclear. V lost 2 bases and J 1 base, leaving 8 bases between the germline ends. Per the germline V gene, CDR1 is GTSNPN and CDR2 is SVGIG (reference sequence). The CDR3 has 13 amino acids. The CDR3 sequence is CAWSTDTNTEAFF. CDR3 nucleotides: TGTGCCTGGAGTACCGACACGAACACTGAAGCTTTCTTT.

The genes are TRBV2 and TRBJ1-5; 10 nucleotides line up with TRBD1. CDR3 length equals 14 residues. The J segment lost 7 bases and the V segment lost 8 bases, leaving 8 bases of the junction unmatched. Germline-derived CDR1 and CDR2 are SNHLY and FYNNEI. CDR3 in amino acids: CASDDRGLRQPQHF. Here the CDR3 DNA reads TGTGCCAGCGACGACAGGGGGCTTCGGCAGCCCCAGCATTTT.

The rearrangement links TRBV27 to TRBJ1-1; D is undetermined. The V gene's germline CDR1 is MNHEY and CDR2 SMNVEV (reference sequence). There are 15 residues in the CDR3. V lost 2 bases, J lost 4 bases, and 14 bases lay in between. The CDR3 reads CASSLRSKSPTEAFF. Written as DNA, the CDR3 is TGTGCCAGCAGTTTAAGGAGCAAATCCCCCACTGAAGCTTTCTTT.

This sequence joins TRBV4-1 and TRBJ1-2, with 11 bases that match TRBD1. With 7 bases clipped from V and 6 bases from J, the junction kept 13 bases outside the gene matches. Germline lookup yields CDR1 MGHRA and CDR2 YSYEKL. The length of the CDR3 is 16 residues. Here the CDR3 reads CASKVGIRDRGNGYTF. The CDR3 nucleotides read TGCGCCAGCAAAGTAGGGATCCGGGACAGGGGGAATGGCTACACCTTC.

This chain uses TRBV7-9 with TRBJ1-5; D remains unclear. The CDR3 sequence is 13 residues long. The V gene's germline CDR1 is SEHNR and CDR2 FQNEAQ (reference sequence). The V end lost 2 bases, the J end lost 3 bases, and 5 bases lay between the germline ends. Here the CDR3 reads CASSLTDNQPQHF. Here the CDR3 DNA reads TGTGCCAGCAGCTTAACAGACAATCAGCCCCAGCATTTT.

The chain is built from TRBV5-1 and TRBJ1-4; D remains ambiguous. The germline CDR1 and CDR2 sequences are SGHRS and YFSETQ. The CDR3 totals 14 residues. Trimming took off 3 bases at V and 8 bases at J, with 14 bases between the two ends. Here the CDR3 reads CASSSSHPGEKLFF. The CDR3, as DNA: TGCGCCAGCAGCTCTTCGCATCCCGGGGAAAAACTGTTTTTT.

The V gene is TRBV30, the J gene TRBJ2-3; unclear D gene. The CDR3 is 13 residues long. Germline values: CDR1 GTSNPN, CDR2 SVGIG (reference sequence). V shed 0 bases and J shed 0 bases, with 4 bases lying between them. In nucleotides, the CDR3 is TGTGCCTGGAGTGTCCTTAGCACAGATACGCAGTATTTT. Translated: CAWSVLSTDTQYF.

V gene TRBV11-2 combines with J gene TRBJ1-1, with no clear D. V lost 1 base and J 1 base, leaving 7 bases between the germline ends. The CDR3 contains 14 residues. Germline V gene data show CDR1 as SGHAT and CDR2 as FQNNGV. DNA for the CDR3: TGTGCCAGCAGCTTAGGAGGGTGGAACACTGAAGCTTTCTTT. This sequence encodes CASSLGGWNTEAFF.

The chain uses TRBV4-1 and TRBJ2-7; TRBD2 might be the D (6 bases). With 3 bases removed from V and 5 bases from J, the gap between germline ends came to 11 bases. This CDR3 comprises 13 residues. The germline V gene encodes CDR1 MGHRA and CDR2 YSYEKL. CDR3 nucleotide sequence: TGCGCCAGCAGCCAGCCTAGCGCGGACGAGCAGTACTTC. Protein sequence: CASSQPSADEQYF.

The rearrangement links TRBV10-2 to TRBJ2-7, with TRBD2 matching 10 bases. The CDR3 runs to 13 residues. V was clipped by 8 bases and J by 6 bases; unmatched bases: 7. Germline CDR1 and CDR2: WSHSY and SAAADI. CDR3 DNA: TGCGCCAGCGGCGGGACTAGCGTCGCCGAGCAGTACTTC. Encoded protein: CASGGTSVAEQYF.

V usage is TRBV27 and J usage is TRBJ1-2, with TRBD1 identical over 9 bases. Trimming removed 3 bases from V and 3 bases from J; junction bases left unmatched: 8. The CDR3 has 16 amino acids. Germline-derived CDR1 and CDR2 are MNHEY and SMNVEV (reference sequence). CDR3 in DNA: TGTGCCAGCAGTTTGGCGGGACAGGGAAGCGACTATGGCTACACCTTC. Residues: CASSLAGQGSDYGYTF.